This paragraph covers one T cell receptor (beta chain) sequence. Per germline, CDR1 LNHDA and CDR2 SQIVND (reference sequence). V lost 4 bases, J lost 6 bases, and 14 bases lay in between. CDR3 size: 14 residues. Then a second PCR, running roughly 7 to 11 cycles, was carried out with a sample-barcoded 5' primer and a J-beta primer mix. All samples gave at least 2.5 million CDR3-containing paired-end reads. TCRdb re-called the 5' RACE reads through MiXCR, storing one row per CDR3 protein. The sample lists almost 550,000 distinct CDR3 sequences, 20% to 30% seen once, with less than 9% in the top ten. This sample was included in a study of blood T cells in healthy people across ages. These records were also assigned to another study, of T cells of mothers and their children. Turning to that study: In cDNA synthesis, all of the extracted RNA was used at about 1.6 ug per 15 ul.

Input material: blood. The chain is built from TRBV19 and TRBJ2-3; D gene ambiguous. The sequence came from a boy between 5 and 17 years old in good health. In nucleotides, the CDR3 is TGTGCCAGTAGTACCCCCTCACGAACTGATACGCAGTATTTT. Its protein is CASSTPSRTDTQYF.